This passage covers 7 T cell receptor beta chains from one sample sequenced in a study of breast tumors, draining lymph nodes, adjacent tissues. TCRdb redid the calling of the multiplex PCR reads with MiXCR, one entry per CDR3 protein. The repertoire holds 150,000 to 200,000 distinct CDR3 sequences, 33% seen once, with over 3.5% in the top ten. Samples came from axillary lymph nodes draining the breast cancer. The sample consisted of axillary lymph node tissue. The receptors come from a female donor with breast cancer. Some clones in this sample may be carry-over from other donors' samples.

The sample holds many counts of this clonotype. This chain's CDR3 is CASSVPARSGEQYF. In DNA form, the CDR3 reads TGTGCCAGCAGCGTCCCGGCCCGCTCGGGCGAGCAGTACTTC. The chain couples TRBV28 to TRBJ2-7; unclear D gene. The germline CDR1 and CDR2 sequences are MDHEN and SYDVKM. Trimming took 6 bases from V and 6 from J, leaving 18 bases between them. The CDR3 extends over 14 amino acids. Full variable domain (remainder filled in from reference TRBV28 and TRBJ2-7): DVKVTQSSRYLVKRTGEKVFLECVQDMDHENMFWYRQDPGLGLRLIYFSYDVKMKEKGDIPEGYSVSREKKERFSLILESASTNQTSMYLCASSVPARSGEQYFGPGTRLTVT.

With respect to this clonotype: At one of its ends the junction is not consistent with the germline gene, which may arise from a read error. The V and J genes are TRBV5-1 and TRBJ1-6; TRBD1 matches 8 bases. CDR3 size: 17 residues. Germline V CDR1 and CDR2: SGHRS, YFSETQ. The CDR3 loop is CASSSAGTGALNSPLHF. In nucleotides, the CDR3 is TGCGCTAGCAGCTCGGCCGGGACAGGAGCGCTCAATTCACCCCTCCACTTT. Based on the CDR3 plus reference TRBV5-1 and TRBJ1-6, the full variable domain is KAGVTQTPRYLIKTRGQQVTLSCSPISGHRSVSWYQQTPGQGLQFLFEYFSETQRNKGNFPGRFSGRQFSNSRSEMNVSTLELGDSALYLCASSSAGTGALNSPLHFGNGTRLTVT.

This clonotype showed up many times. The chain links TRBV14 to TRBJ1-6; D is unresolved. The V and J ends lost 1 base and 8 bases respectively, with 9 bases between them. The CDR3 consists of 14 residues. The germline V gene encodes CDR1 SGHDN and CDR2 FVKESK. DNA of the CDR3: TGTGCCAGCAGCCAAGCGGGGTTTGATTCACCCCTCCACTTT. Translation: CASSQAGFDSPLHF.

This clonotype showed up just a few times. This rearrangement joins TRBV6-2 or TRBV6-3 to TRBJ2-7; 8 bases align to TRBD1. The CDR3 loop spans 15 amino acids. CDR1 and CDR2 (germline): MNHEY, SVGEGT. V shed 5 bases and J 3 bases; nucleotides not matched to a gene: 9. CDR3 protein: CASSPPDRAVYEQYF. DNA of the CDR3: TGTGCCAGCAGTCCCCCGGACAGGGCCGTCTACGAGCAGTACTTC.

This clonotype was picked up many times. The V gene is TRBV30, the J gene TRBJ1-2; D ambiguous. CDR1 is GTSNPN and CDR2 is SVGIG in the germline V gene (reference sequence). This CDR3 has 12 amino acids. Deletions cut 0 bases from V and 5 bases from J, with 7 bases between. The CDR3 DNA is TGTGCCTGGAGTGTACGAGGTTATGGCTACACCTTC. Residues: CAWSVRGYGYTF.

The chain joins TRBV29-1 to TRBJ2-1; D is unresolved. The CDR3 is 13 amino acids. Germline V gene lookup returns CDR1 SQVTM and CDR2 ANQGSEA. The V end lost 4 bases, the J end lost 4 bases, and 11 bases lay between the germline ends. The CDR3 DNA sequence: TGCAGCGTTGTGGACCCCCTTTACAATGAGCAGTTCTTC. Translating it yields CSVVDPLYNEQFF.

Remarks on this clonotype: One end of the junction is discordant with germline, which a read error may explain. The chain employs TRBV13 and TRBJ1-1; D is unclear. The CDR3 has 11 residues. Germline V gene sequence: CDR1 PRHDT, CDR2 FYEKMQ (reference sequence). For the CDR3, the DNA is TGTGCCAGCAGCTCGAACACTGAAACTTTCTTT. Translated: CASSSNTETFF.